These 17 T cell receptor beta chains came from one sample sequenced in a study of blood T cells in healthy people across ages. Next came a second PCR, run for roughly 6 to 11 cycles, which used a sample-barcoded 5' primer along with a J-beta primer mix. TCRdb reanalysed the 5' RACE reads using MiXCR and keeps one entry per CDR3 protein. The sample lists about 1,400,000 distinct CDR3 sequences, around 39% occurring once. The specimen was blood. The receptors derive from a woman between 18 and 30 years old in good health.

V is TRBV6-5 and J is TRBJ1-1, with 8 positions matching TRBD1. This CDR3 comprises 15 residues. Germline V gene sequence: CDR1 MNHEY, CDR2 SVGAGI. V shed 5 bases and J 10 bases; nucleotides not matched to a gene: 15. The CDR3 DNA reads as TGTGCCAGCAGTAGAAGACAGGGGTGGAAAGTGGCAGCTTTCTTT. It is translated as CASSRRQGWKVAAFF.

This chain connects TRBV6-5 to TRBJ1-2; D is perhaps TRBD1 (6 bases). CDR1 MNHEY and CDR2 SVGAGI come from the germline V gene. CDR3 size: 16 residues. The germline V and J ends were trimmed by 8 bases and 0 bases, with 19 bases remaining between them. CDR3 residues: CASRPPGGASNYGYTF. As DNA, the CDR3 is TGTGCCAGCCGCCCCCCCGGGGGGGCGTCTAACTATGGCTACACCTTC.

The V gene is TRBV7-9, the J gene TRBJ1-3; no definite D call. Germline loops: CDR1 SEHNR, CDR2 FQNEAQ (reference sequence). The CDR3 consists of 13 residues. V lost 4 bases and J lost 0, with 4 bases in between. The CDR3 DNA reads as TGTGCCAGCAGCTCATACTCTGGAAACACCATATATTTT. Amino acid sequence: CASSSYSGNTIYF.

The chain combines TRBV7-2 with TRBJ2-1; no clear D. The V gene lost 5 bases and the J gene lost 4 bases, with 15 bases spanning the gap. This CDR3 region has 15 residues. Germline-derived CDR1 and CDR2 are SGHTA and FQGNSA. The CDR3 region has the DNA TGTGCCAGCAGCCCACGGGTTGTGGGATACAATGAGCAGTTCTTC. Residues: CASSPRVVGYNEQFF.

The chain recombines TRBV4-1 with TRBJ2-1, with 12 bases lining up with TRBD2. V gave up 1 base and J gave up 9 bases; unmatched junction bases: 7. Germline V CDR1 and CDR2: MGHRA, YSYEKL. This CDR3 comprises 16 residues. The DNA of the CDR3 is TGCGCCAGCAGCCAAGGACCCGGACTAGCGGGGAGTGAGCAGTTCTTC. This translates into CASSQGPGLAGSEQFF.

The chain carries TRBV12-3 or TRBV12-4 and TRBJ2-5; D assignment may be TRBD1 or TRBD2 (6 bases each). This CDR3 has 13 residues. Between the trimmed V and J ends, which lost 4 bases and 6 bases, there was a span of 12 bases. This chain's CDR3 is CASSSGGVKTQYF. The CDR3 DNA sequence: TGTGCCAGCAGTTCCGGGGGCGTTAAGACCCAGTACTTC.

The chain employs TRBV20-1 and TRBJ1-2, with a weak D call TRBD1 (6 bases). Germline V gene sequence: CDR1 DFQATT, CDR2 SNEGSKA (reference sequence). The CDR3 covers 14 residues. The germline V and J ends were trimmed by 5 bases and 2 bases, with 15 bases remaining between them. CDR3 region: CSAYYGGPNYGYTF. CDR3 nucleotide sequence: TGCAGTGCTTACTACGGGGGGCCCAACTATGGCTACACCTTC.

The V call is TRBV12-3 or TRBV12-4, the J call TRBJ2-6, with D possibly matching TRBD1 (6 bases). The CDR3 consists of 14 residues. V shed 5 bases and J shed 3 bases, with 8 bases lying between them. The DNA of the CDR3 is TGTGCCAGCAGTACAGGGTTTGGGGCCAACGTCCTGACTTTC. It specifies CASSTGFGANVLTF.

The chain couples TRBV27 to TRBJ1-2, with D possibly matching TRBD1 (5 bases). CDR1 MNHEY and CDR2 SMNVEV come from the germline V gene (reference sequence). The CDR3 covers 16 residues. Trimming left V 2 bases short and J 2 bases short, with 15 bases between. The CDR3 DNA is TGTGCCAGCAGTTTAGAATCAGCGGGGGGGAACTATGGCTACACCTTC. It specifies CASSLESAGGNYGYTF.

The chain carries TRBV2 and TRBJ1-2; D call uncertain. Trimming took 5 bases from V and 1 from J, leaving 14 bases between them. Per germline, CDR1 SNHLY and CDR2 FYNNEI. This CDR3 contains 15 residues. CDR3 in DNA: TGTGCCAGCAGTAGGACCGAACTCCTTAACTATGGCTACACCTTC. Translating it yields CASSRTELLNYGYTF.

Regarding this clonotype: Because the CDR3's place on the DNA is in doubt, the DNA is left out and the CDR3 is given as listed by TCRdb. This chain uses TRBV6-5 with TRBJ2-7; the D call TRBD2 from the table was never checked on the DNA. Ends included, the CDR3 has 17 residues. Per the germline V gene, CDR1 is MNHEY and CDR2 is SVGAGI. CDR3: CASSSSGLAGPSREQYF.

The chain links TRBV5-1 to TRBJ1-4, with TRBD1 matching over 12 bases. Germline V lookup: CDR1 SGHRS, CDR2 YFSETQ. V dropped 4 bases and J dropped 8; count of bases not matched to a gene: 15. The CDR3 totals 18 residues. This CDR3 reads CASSPWGTGGAVWEKLFF. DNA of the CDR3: TGCGCCAGCAGCCCCTGGGGGACAGGGGGCGCGGTGTGGGAAAAACTGTTTTTT.

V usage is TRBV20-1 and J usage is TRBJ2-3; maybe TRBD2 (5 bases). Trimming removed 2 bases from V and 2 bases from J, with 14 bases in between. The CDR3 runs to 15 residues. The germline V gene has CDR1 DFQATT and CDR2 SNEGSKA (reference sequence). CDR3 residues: CSARFGLAPTDTQYF. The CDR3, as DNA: TGCAGTGCTAGATTTGGCCTAGCACCCACAGATACGCAGTATTTT.

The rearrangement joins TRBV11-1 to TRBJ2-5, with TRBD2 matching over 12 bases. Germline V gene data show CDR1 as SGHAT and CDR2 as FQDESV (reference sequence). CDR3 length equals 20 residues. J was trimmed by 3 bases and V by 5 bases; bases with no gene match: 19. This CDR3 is CASSPEASGGAKRNKETQYF. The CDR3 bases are TGTGCCAGCAGCCCCGAGGCTAGCGGGGGGGCGAAGAGAAACAAAGAGACCCAGTACTTC.

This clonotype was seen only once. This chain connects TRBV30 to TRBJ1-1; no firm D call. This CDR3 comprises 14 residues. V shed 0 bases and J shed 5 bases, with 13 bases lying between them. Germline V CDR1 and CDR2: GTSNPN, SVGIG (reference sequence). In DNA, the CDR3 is TGTGCCTGGAGTGTAAAACCGGGAAGAACTGAAGCTTTCTTT. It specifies CAWSVKPGRTEAFF.

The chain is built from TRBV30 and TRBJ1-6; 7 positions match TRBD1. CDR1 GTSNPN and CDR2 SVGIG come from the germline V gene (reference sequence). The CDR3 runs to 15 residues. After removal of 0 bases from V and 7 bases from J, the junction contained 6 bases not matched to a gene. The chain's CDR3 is CAWSVQGGVNSPLHF. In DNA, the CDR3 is TGTGCCTGGAGTGTACAAGGGGGCGTCAATTCACCCCTCCACTTT. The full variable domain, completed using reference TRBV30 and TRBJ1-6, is SQTIHQWPATLVQPVGSPLSLECTVEGTSNPNLYWYRQAAGRGLQLLFYSVGIGQISSEVPQNLSASRPQDRQFILSSKKLLLSDSGFYLCAWSVQGGVNSPLHFGNGTRLTVT.

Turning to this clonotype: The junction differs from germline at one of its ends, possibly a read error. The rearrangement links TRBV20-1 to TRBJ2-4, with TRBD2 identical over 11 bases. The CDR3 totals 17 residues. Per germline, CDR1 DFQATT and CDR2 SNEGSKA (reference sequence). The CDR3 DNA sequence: TGCAGTGCTAGATCGCTAGCGGGGGGTCTAGCCAAAAACACTCAGTACTTC. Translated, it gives CSARSLAGGLAKNTQYF.